Reported below is one T cell receptor beta chain. These data come from a study of control samples from healthy donors and cancer patients. Here immunoSEQ multiplex PCR was the method, and the copy in TCRdb shows in-frame clones only, minus some. Of over 100,000 clones in the sample, around 88% are singletons; the top ten hold less than 4%. The sample consisted of blood. This TCR derives from a man in his forties in good health.

This CDR3 reads CAWSNPGTAEAFF. CDR3 DNA: TGTGCCTGGTCAAATCCTGGGACAGCCGAAGCTTTCTTT. This sequence joins TRBV30 and TRBJ1-1, with 7 bases aligning to TRBD1. The CDR3 totals 13 residues. The germline V gene has CDR1 GTSNPN and CDR2 SVGIG (reference sequence). J gave up 8 bases and V 5 bases, and 11 bases lay outside the gene matches.